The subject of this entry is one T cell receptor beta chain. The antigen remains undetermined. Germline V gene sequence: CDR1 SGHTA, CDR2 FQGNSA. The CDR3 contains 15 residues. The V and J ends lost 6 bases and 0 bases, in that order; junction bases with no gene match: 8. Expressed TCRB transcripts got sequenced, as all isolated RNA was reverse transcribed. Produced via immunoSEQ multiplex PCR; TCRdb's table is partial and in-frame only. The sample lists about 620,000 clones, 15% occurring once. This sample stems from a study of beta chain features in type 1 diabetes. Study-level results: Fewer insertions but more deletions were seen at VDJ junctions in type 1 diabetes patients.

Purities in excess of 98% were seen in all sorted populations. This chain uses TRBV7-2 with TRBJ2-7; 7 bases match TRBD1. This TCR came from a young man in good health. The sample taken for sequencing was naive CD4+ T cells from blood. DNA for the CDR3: TGTGCCAGCAGACAGGACAGGCGGCTCTCCTACGAGCAGTACTTC. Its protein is CASRQDRRLSYEQYF.